Shown below are 6 T cell receptor beta chains from a single sample sequenced in a study of blood T cell repertoires in COVID-19. Libraries were prepared by immunoSEQ multiplex PCR; TCRdb keeps only in-frame clonotypes and omits some of them. The table lists approximately 44,000 clones, approximately 82% of them singletons, with about 5.2% in the top ten. The specimen was peripheral blood. Receptors originate from a human donor in a cohort sampled during active COVID-19.

V and J are TRBV6-6 and TRBJ1-1; 7 nucleotides line up with TRBD1. The CDR3 is 15 residues long. The junction had 9 bases not matched to a gene; V was cut back by 5 bases and J by 3 bases. CDR1 and CDR2 from the germline V gene are MNHNY and SVGAGI (reference sequence). CDR3 nucleotide sequence: TGTGCCAGCAGTAACAGGGGCTCGGGTGACACTGAAGCTTTCTTT. It translates to CASSNRGSGDTEAFF.

The CDR3 protein is CASSSGLAEPKFF. The CDR3 DNA sequence: TGCGCCAGCAGCTCCGGACTAGCGGAACCGAAGTTCTTC. This chain uses TRBV5-1 with TRBJ2-1, with 10 positions matching TRBD2. V dropped 3 bases and J dropped 14; count of bases not matched to a gene: 8. This CDR3 has 13 residues. CDR1 and CDR2 from the germline V gene are SGHRS and YFSETQ. Drawing the rest from reference TRBV5-1 and TRBJ2-1, the complete variable domain is KAGVTQTPRYLIKTRGQQVTLSCSPISGHRSVSWYQQTPGQGLQFLFEYFSETQRNKGNFPGRFSGRQFSNSRSEMNVSTLELGDSALYLCASSSGLAEPKFFGPGTRLTVL.

V and J are TRBV24-1 and TRBJ2-1; D not resolved. Germline CDR1 is KGHDR and CDR2 is SFDVKD. The CDR3 is made up of 20 amino acids. The V and J ends lost 1 base and 0 bases respectively, with 21 bases between them. The CDR3 DNA reads as TGTGCCACCAGTGATTTTTTTTCCGTGAAAACCTTCAGCTCCTACAATGAGCAGTTCTTC. Translated, it gives CATSDFFSVKTFSSYNEQFF.

CDR3 DNA sequence: TGCAGCGTTGAGCGACTAGCGGGTAGAGATACGCAGTATTTT. Amino acids: CSVERLAGRDTQYF. V is TRBV29-1 and J is TRBJ2-3, with 10 bases that match TRBD2. This CDR3 is built from 14 residues. V was pared by 3 bases and J by 5 bases, with 5 bases of the junction left unmatched. CDR1 SQVTM and CDR2 ANQGSEA come from the germline V gene.

The chain carries TRBV2 and TRBJ2-3; no reliable D call. This CDR3 comprises 16 residues. Germline CDR1 SNHLY, CDR2 FYNNEI. The germline V and J ends were trimmed by 4 bases and 4 bases, with 18 bases remaining between them. CDR3 amino acids: CASSGLTGTLADTQYF. The CDR3 nucleotides read TGTGCCAGCAGTGGACTCACGGGTACACTGGCAGATACGCAGTATTTT.

V usage is TRBV5-1 and J usage is TRBJ1-6, with D perhaps TRBD1 (6 bases). Trimming shortened V by 4 bases and J by 4 bases, and 15 bases separated the two germline ends. Per germline, CDR1 SGHRS and CDR2 YFSETQ. CDR3 length equals 16 residues. CDR3 in amino acids: CASSPPGQQYNSPLHF. CDR3 in DNA: TGCGCCAGCAGCCCTCCCGGACAGCAATATAATTCACCCCTCCACTTT.